This TCR beta chain stems from a study of blood T cell repertoires in COVID-19. At the level of the study: Spain, Italy and the United States supplied samples that represented acute and convalescent COVID-19.

This clone was seen a single time. CDR3 length: 13 amino acids. Germline loops: CDR1 KGHSH, CDR2 LQKENI. Trimming cost V 6 bases and J 4 bases, with 10 bases left between them. Profiled with immunoSEQ multiplex PCR; TCRdb holds only in-frame clones, not every one. Among under 300,000 clones listed, 80% to 90% were seen once. This chain connects TRBV18 to TRBJ1-5; tentative D call: TRBD1 (5 bases). This receptor was identified in a woman aged 40 to 55 who had been exposed to COVID-19. Sequences were obtained from PBMCs or T cells enriched from blood (not recorded which). In nucleotides, the CDR3 is TGTGCCAGCTCGCAAGACAGAAATCAGCCCCAGCATTTT. Amino acid sequence: CASSQDRNQPQHF.